These T cell receptor beta chains were read from a single sample in a study of cytomegalovirus exposure and HLA in healthy donors. The data were produced by immunoSEQ multiplex PCR, yet TCRdb's version contains in-frame clones alone and is incomplete. The sample lists 90,000 to 100,000 clones, approximately 71% occurring once. Sequencing was performed on PBMCs. The receptors were sampled from a female donor in good health and CMV-seronegative. The CDR3 runs from the conserved cysteine through the conserved F or W. A D gene is named only where the DNA matches it firmly. The size entry is marked missing in some rows and otherwise reads once, few, many or a size class.

d_gene,j_gene,v_gene,abundance,CDR3aa,CDR3nt
TRBD1,TRBJ1-2,TRBV11-2,.,CASSLGTGDGYTF,TGTGCCAGCAGCTTGGGGACAGGAGATGGCTACACCTTC
.,TRBJ1-1,TRBV7-8,.,CASSLGQFTEAFF,TGTGCCAGCAGCCTCGGACAATTCACTGAAGCTTTCTTT
.,TRBJ2-6,TRBV2,.,CASSERGARGANVLTF,TGTGCCAGCAGTGAACGGGGGGCGCGCGGGGCCAACGTCCTGACTTTC
.,TRBJ2-7,TRBV7-2,.,CASSFSYEQYF,TGTGCCAGCAGCTTCTCTTACGAGCAGTACTTC
TRBD1,TRBJ1-5,TRBV6-6,.,CASRRGTGDSNQPQHF,TGTGCCAGCAGGCGCGGGACAGGAGATAGCAATCAGCCCCAGCATTTT
.,TRBJ1-5,TRBV5-1,.,CASSLGPYSNQPQHF,TGCGCCAGCAGCTTGGGGCCATATAGCAATCAGCCCCAGCATTTT
.,TRBJ1-3,TRBV2,.,CASSTGNTIYF,TGTGCCAGCAGTACAGGAAACACCATATATTTT
.,TRBJ2-1,TRBV4-2,.,CASSQGGLAYNEQFF,TGTGCCAGCAGCCAGGGGGGGCTAGCCTACAATGAGCAGTTCTTC
TRBD1,TRBJ2-7,TRBV6-6,.,CASSYGQGVEQYF,TGTGCCAGCAGTTACGGGCAGGGGGTCGAGCAGTACTTC
.,TRBJ1-1,TRBV11-2,.,CASSLAVSGIRNTEAFF,TGTGCCAGCAGCTTAGCGGTCTCGGGAATCCGGAACACTGAAGCTTTCTTT
TRBD1,TRBJ1-2,TRBV5-6,.,CASSGEQGAYYGYTF,TGTGCCAGCAGCGGCGAACAGGGGGCTTACTATGGCTACACCTTC
TRBD1,TRBJ2-7,TRBV25-1,.,CASSAQGASSYEQYF,TGTGCCAGCAGTGCCCAGGGGGCCTCCTCGTACGAGCAGTACTTC
.,TRBJ2-2,TRBV5-4,.,CASRLGGPTLNTGELFF,TGTGCCAGCAGATTGGGGGGGCCGACCTTGAACACCGGGGAGCTGTTTTTT
TRBD2,TRBJ2-7,TRBV14,.,CASSQRREGSYEQYF,TGTGCCAGCAGCCAAAGGCGGGAGGGATCCTACGAGCAGTACTTC
.,TRBJ2-6,TRBV6-5,once,CASSWGRAGANVLTF,TGTGCCAGCAGTTGGGGCAGGGCCGGGGCCAACGTCCTGACTTTC
TRBD1,TRBJ1-1,TRBV27,.,CASNRGGVSTEAFF,TGTGCCAGCAACCGAGGGGGCGTAAGCACTGAAGCTTTCTTT
.,TRBJ2-3,TRBV7-2,.,CASSFVLTDTQYF,TGTGCCAGCAGCTTTGTTCTCACAGATACGCAGTATTTT
.,TRBJ1-3,TRBV7-9,.,CASSSTDSENTIYF,TGTGCCAGCAGCTCGACAGATTCAGAAAACACCATATATTTT
TRBD1,TRBJ1-1,TRBV10-3,.,CAISPSTGRTEAFF,TGTGCCATCAGCCCCTCGACAGGGAGGACTGAAGCTTTCTTT
.,TRBJ2-3,TRBV6-1,.,CASSEARTVGKDTQYF,TGTGCCAGCAGTGAAGCCCGGACAGTCGGCAAGGATACGCAGTATTTT
TRBD1,TRBJ1-3,TRBV28,.,CASIGQGLPGNTIYF,TGTGCCAGCATCGGACAGGGATTGCCTGGAAACACCATATATTTT
.,TRBJ1-5,TRBV12-2,.,CASRPQRRTNQPQHF,TGTGCAAGTCGCCCCCAGCGCAGGACAAATCAGCCCCAGCATTTT
.,TRBJ2-1,TRBV19,.,CASSILGGGDEQFF,TGTGCCAGTAGTATACTAGGGGGTGGGGATGAGCAGTTCTTC
TRBD1,TRBJ2-7,TRBV6-5,.,CASSRTGVYEQYF,TGTGCCAGCAGTCGGACAGGGGTCTACGAGCAGTACTTC
.,TRBJ1-2,TRBV6-6,few,CASSYGGGGMAYGYTF,TGTGCCAGCAGTTACGGGGGGGGTGGAATGGCCTATGGCTACACCTTC
.,TRBJ2-5,TRBV19,once,CASSIGDLQETQYF,TGTGCCAGTAGTATAGGGGACTTACAAGAGACCCAGTACTTC